These 20 T cell receptor beta chains came from one sample sequenced in a study of T cells in Graves' hyperthyroidism and ophthalmopathy. There were TCR beta CDR3 regions amplified from RNA transcripts. A set of HTBI primers served as the primers for a first-round RT-PCR of the TCR CDR3. Each CDR3 protein is one row after TCRdb ran MiXCR on the multiplex PCR reads. The table records fewer than 700,000 distinct CDR3 sequences, 15% to 20% of them present only once. Material: blood. The receptors here all came from a woman aged 30 to 39 with Graves' hyperthyroidism.

This clonotype was observed at least ten times. The gene calls are TRBV6-1 and TRBJ1-5, with D maybe TRBD1 (5 bases). V was cut by 2 bases and J by 0 bases, with 11 bases left in between. Looked up from germline, CDR1 is MNHNS and CDR2 is SASEGT. The CDR3 totals 16 residues. The CDR3 nucleotides read TGTGCCAGCAGTGAAACTCGGACACTTAGCAATCAGCCCCAGCATTTT. Protein product: CASSETRTLSNQPQHF.

This clonotype was seen at least ten times. The chain recombines TRBV6-2 or TRBV6-3 with TRBJ2-7, with TRBD1 as a possible D gene (6 bases). V lost 4 bases, J lost 2 bases, and 9 bases lay in between. Germline V gene sequence: CDR1 MNHEY, CDR2 SVGEGT. This CDR3 contains 13 residues. This chain's CDR3 is CASSFGQPYEQYF. The CDR3 bases are TGTGCCAGCAGTTTCGGACAGCCCTACGAGCAGTACTTC.

There are a few counts of this clonotype. V is TRBV18 and J is TRBJ1-2; 7 bases agree with TRBD1. CDR3 size: 12 residues. CDR1 is KGHSH, CDR2 LQKENI, per germline. V dropped 5 bases and J dropped 9; count of bases not matched to a gene: 6. DNA for the CDR3: TGTGCCAGCTCAGAACAGGGGAGTCGCTACACCTTC. This gives the protein CASSEQGSRYTF.

The chain has TRBV14 and TRBJ2-3, with 7 bases that match TRBD2. J gave up 11 bases and V 3 bases, and 11 bases lay outside the gene matches. The V gene's germline CDR1 is SGHDN and CDR2 FVKESK. The CDR3 covers 14 residues. This CDR3 reads CASSQGLLKTRQYF. Written as DNA, the CDR3 is TGTGCCAGCAGCCAGGGACTACTGAAGACCCGGCAGTATTTT.

The V and J genes are TRBV13 and TRBJ2-6, with TRBD1 as a possible D gene (5 bases). V lost 5 bases to trimming and J lost 1 base, with 18 bases between them. This CDR3 spans 18 amino acids. Germline V lookup: CDR1 PRHDT, CDR2 FYEKMQ (reference sequence). CDR3 sequence reads: CASSQGPIRGSGANVLTF. Here the CDR3 DNA reads TGTGCCAGCAGCCAGGGCCCAATAAGGGGTTCTGGGGCCAACGTCCTGACTTTC.

In this sample, this clonotype turned up a few times. The chain has TRBV6-1 and TRBJ1-2; TRBD1 matches 7 bases. The CDR3 has 15 amino acids. Trimming cost V 6 bases and J 2 bases; bases outside gene matches: 9. Germline CDR1 MNHNS, CDR2 SASEGT. The CDR3 loop reads CASSRTSTGNYGYTF. In DNA, the CDR3 is TGTGCCAGCAGCCGGACCTCGACAGGGAACTATGGCTACACCTTC.

This clonotype appeared many times. V gene TRBV11-2 combines with J gene TRBJ2-3; TRBD1 matches at 8 bases. Germline-derived CDR1 and CDR2 are SGHAT and FQNNGV. The CDR3 extends over 17 amino acids. Trimming took 5 bases from V and 5 from J; bases not matched to a gene: 15. CDR3 sequence reads: CASSRDRTGHPRDTQYF. DNA of the CDR3: TGTGCCAGCAGCCGAGATAGGACAGGGCACCCAAGAGATACGCAGTATTTT.

The chain is built from TRBV30 and TRBJ2-1; a weak D match, TRBD1 (6 bases). Trimming cost V 5 bases and J 6 bases, with 14 bases left between them. The CDR3 runs 13 residues. Germline loops: CDR1 GTSNPN, CDR2 SVGIG (reference sequence). This CDR3 reads CAWGQGLGNEQFF. The CDR3, as DNA: TGTGCCTGGGGCCAGGGGCTCGGCAATGAGCAGTTCTTC.

This clonotype was found many times. The chain has TRBV7-3 and TRBJ1-1; maybe TRBD1 (6 bases). This CDR3 is 13 amino acids long. Germline CDR1 SGHTA, CDR2 FQGTGA. Trimming shortened V by 4 bases and J by 1 base, and 7 bases separated the two germline ends. CDR3: CASSSTGNTEAFF. CDR3 DNA sequence: TGTGCCAGCAGCTCGACAGGGAACACTGAAGCTTTCTTT. The full variable domain, in which reference TRBV7-3 and TRBJ1-1 provide the parts outside the CDR3, is GAGVSQTPSNKVTEKGKYVELRCDPISGHTALYWYRQSLGQGPEFLIYFQGTGAADDSGLPNDRFFAVRPEGSVSTLKIQRTERGDSAVYLCASSSTGNTEAFFGQGTRLTVV.

Written as DNA, the CDR3 is TGCAGTGCTAGGAGGAGCTGGGGATACGAGCAGTACTTC. Its translation: CSARRSWGYEQYF. The chain couples TRBV20-1 to TRBJ2-7, with D unclear. From germline, CDR1 is DFQATT and CDR2 SNEGSKA (reference sequence). The CDR3 loop spans 13 amino acids. The V end was cut by 3 bases, the J end by 4 bases, with 13 bases between.

In this sample, this clonotype turned up many times. The V and J genes are TRBV28 and TRBJ1-5; tentatively, D is TRBD1 (5 bases). Between the trimmed V and J ends, which lost 5 bases and 5 bases, there was a span of 25 bases. Looked up from germline, CDR1 is MDHEN and CDR2 is SYDVKM. This CDR3 spans 18 amino acids. The CDR3 protein is CASSSGIRRRGLDQPQHF. CDR3 nucleotide sequence: TGTGCCAGCAGTAGCGGGATCCGACGGAGGGGACTCGATCAGCCCCAGCATTTT.

To note about this clonotype: Just one base apart from a much larger clone, this may be a read error. The chain combines TRBV20-1 with TRBJ2-1, with 11 bases lining up with TRBD2. CDR3 length: 16 residues. Per the germline V gene, CDR1 is DFQATT and CDR2 is SNEGSKA (reference sequence). CDR3: CGAPHPSGRRAGEQFF. The CDR3 coding sequence is TGCGGTGCTCCCCATCCTAGCGGGAGGAGGGCGGGTGAGCAGTTCTTC.

The rearrangement uses TRBV5-5 and TRBJ1-2, with 9 bases fitting TRBD1. The V segment lost 5 bases and the J segment 3 bases; nucleotides outside the gene matches: 11. Germline assignment: CDR1 SGHKS and CDR2 YYEKEE (reference sequence). The CDR3 totals 16 residues. The CDR3 region has the DNA TGTGCCAGCAGTCTCACCCGGGACAGGGTCGACTATGGCTACACCTTC. It specifies CASSLTRDRVDYGYTF. The full variable domain, with the rest looked up from reference TRBV5-5 and TRBJ1-2, is DAGVTQSPTHLIKTRGQQVTLRCSPISGHKSVSWYQQVLGQGPQFIFQYYEKEERGRGNFPDRFSARQFPNYSSELNVNALLLGDSALYLCASSLTRDRVDYGYTFGSGTRLTVV.

The chain employs TRBV27 and TRBJ1-2, with TRBD1 matching over 9 bases. This CDR3 comprises 16 residues. CDR1 is MNHEY, CDR2 SMNVEV, per germline (reference sequence). V was clipped by 5 bases and J by 7 bases; unmatched bases: 14. The CDR3 sequence is CASSQPPGQGMVGYTF. The CDR3 nucleotides read TGTGCCAGCAGTCAGCCTCCGGGACAGGGAATGGTTGGCTACACCTTC.

The chain carries TRBV9 and TRBJ1-2, with no clear D. This CDR3 has 12 amino acids. Deletions cut 3 bases from V and 8 bases from J, with 11 bases between. The germline gives CDR1 SGDLS, CDR2 YYNGEE. The CDR3 reads CASSGSVRGYTF. The CDR3 DNA reads TGTGCCAGCAGCGGCAGCGTTAGGGGCTACACCTTC.

This clonotype occurred a few times. The rearrangement joins TRBV29-1 to TRBJ1-2; TRBD1 is a possible D gene (6 bases). Germline V gene data show CDR1 as SQVTM and CDR2 as ANQGSEA. V was clipped by 7 bases and J by 7 bases, with 13 bases between them. This CDR3 is built from 11 residues. CDR3 sequence reads: CSAWTEAGYTF. The CDR3 DNA reads TGCAGCGCCTGGACAGAAGCTGGCTACACCTTC.

This clonotype was detected ten times or more. This chain connects TRBV29-1 to TRBJ2-1; perhaps TRBD2 as D (6 bases). Germline assignment: CDR1 SQVTM and CDR2 ANQGSEA. The CDR3 spans 12 residues. V dropped 7 bases and J dropped 8 bases, with 15 bases sitting between them. The CDR3 region has the DNA TGCAGCGCTCGACTAGTCGCAGATGAGCAGTTCTTC. It is translated as CSARLVADEQFF.

On this clonotype: It may be a read error: a sequence one base away is much more abundant. The gene calls are TRBV12-3 or TRBV12-4 and TRBJ2-5, with a weak D call TRBD1 (6 bases). The CDR3 sequence is 12 residues long. The CDR3 DNA reads as TGTCCCAGCAGTCAACAGGGACAGACCCAGTACTTC. It translates to CPSSQQGQTQYF.

The rearrangement links TRBV14 to TRBJ2-7, with 8 bases aligning to TRBD1. The CDR3 has 13 amino acids. V dropped 0 bases and J dropped 7; count of bases not matched to a gene: 2. Germline values: CDR1 SGHDN, CDR2 FVKESK. The CDR3 spells CASSQEDRVEQYF. The DNA for the CDR3 is TGTGCCAGCAGCCAAGAGGACAGGGTGGAGCAGTACTTC.

A remark on this clonotype: One end of the junction is discordant with germline, which a read error may explain. The CDR3 reads CASSLEVPTSGSYEHYF. The CDR3 nucleotides read TGTGCCAGCAGCTTAGAAGTTCCGACTAGCGGGAGCTACGAGCATTACTTC. The chain employs TRBV11-2 and TRBJ2-7, with TRBD2 matching over 12 bases. The germline V gene has CDR1 SGHAT and CDR2 FQNNGV. The CDR3 has 17 amino acids.